This T cell receptor (beta chain) comes out of a study of blood T cells in healthy people across ages. General study points: A roughly linear fall in TCR beta diversity per million T cells was seen with increasing age.

Then a second PCR, running about 7 to 11 cycles, was carried out with a sample-barcoded 5' primer and a J-beta primer mix. Every molecule of cDNA carried a tag from a template-switch adaptor with 12 random nucleotides. TCRdb ran MiXCR on the 5' RACE reads and lists one entry per CDR3 protein. The sample yields 750,000 to 1,000,000 distinct CDR3 sequences, approximately 32% seen once. Worth noting for this clonotype: What it recognizes is unknown.

The CDR3 spans 15 residues. J lost 0 bases, V lost 0 bases, and 1 base had no gene match. The germline gives CDR1 DFQATT, CDR2 SNEGSKA (reference sequence). The same sample was also used in a study of T cells of mothers and their children. As that report states: Donation was provided by three healthy Caucasian mothers along with their six children. Sample barcodes and 2-4 random nucleotides came from the second PCR's M1S primer.

The sequence came from a woman aged 35 to 49 in good health. The sequencing sample was made of blood. The V and J genes are TRBV20-1 and TRBJ2-4; 8 bases line up with TRBD1. This CDR3 is CSARDTGGAKNIQYF. CDR3 nucleotides: TGCAGTGCTAGAGATACAGGGGGAGCCAAAAACATTCAGTACTTC.